This T cell receptor beta chain was recovered during a study of blood T cells in healthy people across ages. Using a J-beta primer mix together with a sample-barcoded 5' primer, a second PCR was run for roughly 7 to 12 cycles. All cDNA molecules were each tagged by a template-switch adaptor with 12 random nucleotides. TCRdb independently ran MiXCR on the 5' RACE reads; one entry per CDR3 protein. The table has over 450,000 distinct CDR3 sequences, about 25% seen once; the top ten hold just over 8.5%. This clonotype was seen only a few times. The same sample was also studied in work on T cells of mothers and their children.

This receptor was taken from a boy younger than 18 in good health. The sequencing sample was made of blood.

Here the CDR3 DNA reads TGCAGCGTCGAAACAGGGGCTGGCACCGGGGAGCTGTTTTTT. This codes for CSVETGAGTGELFF. The chain carries TRBV29-1 and TRBJ2-2; TRBD1 matches 7 bases. Germline CDR1 reads SQVTM; CDR2 reads ANQGSEA. J gave up 4 bases and V 6 bases, and 8 bases lay outside the gene matches. CDR3 length: 14 amino acids.